The 10 T cell receptor beta chains below were found in one sample sequenced in a study of CD4 T cells in relation to SARS-CoV-2 and coronaviruses. TCRdb's table, derived via immunoSEQ multiplex PCR, lists solely in-frame clones and lacks some. This table holds about 70,000 clones, around 87% found once. Unexposed donor CD4+ T cells date from about 2011-2018, before the COVID-19 pandemic. What was sequenced was memory CD4+ T cells from PBMCs. The receptors were sampled from a human donor in good health.

This clone occurred once. The chain is built from TRBV10-1 and TRBJ2-2; TRBD2 aligns across 10 bases. V trimming: 5 bases; J trimming: 3 bases; junction bases outside the gene matches: 0. Germline CDR1 is WNHNN and CDR2 is SYGVQD (reference sequence). The CDR3 has 14 residues. The CDR3 loop is CASSLAGDTGELFF. CDR3 sequence (DNA): TGCGCCAGCAGTCTAGCGGGAGACACCGGGGAGCTGTTTTTT.

The chain carries TRBV11-2 and TRBJ2-3, with D maybe TRBD2 (5 bases). CDR3 length equals 16 residues. Trimming shortened V by 1 base and J by 5 bases, and 16 bases separated the two germline ends. In germline, CDR1 is SGHAT, CDR2 FQNNGV. The CDR3 region is CASSLGRTPREDTQYF. The CDR3 nucleotides read TGTGCCAGCAGCTTAGGTAGGACTCCCCGGGAAGATACGCAGTATTTT.

The V call is TRBV27, the J call TRBJ2-3; the match to TRBD2 covers 11 bases. Per the germline V gene, CDR1 is MNHEY and CDR2 is SMNVEV (reference sequence). Trimming cost V 8 bases and J 4 bases; bases outside gene matches: 2. This CDR3 is 13 amino acids long. The CDR3 coding sequence is TGTGCCAGCCGGACTAGCGGGCCAGATACGCAGTATTTT. This gives the protein CASRTSGPDTQYF.

The chain employs TRBV30 and TRBJ1-3; no reliable D call. V was trimmed by 2 bases and J by 0 bases, leaving 14 bases between them. CDR3 size: 16 residues. Germline V gives CDR1 GTSNPN, CDR2 SVGIG (reference sequence). CDR3: CAWSKRIGSSGNTIYF. DNA for the CDR3: TGTGCCTGGAGTAAAAGGATCGGGAGCTCTGGAAACACCATATATTTT.

This clone was counted a single time. The CDR3 loop is CASSSTLAGDTDTQYF. The CDR3 nucleotides read TGTGCCAGCAGTTCCACGCTAGCGGGGGACACAGATACGCAGTATTTT. The chain has TRBV6-2 or TRBV6-3 and TRBJ2-3; TRBD2 matches 10 bases. The V gene's germline CDR1 is MNHEY and CDR2 SVGEGT. The length of the CDR3 is 16 residues. Trimming removed 4 bases from V and 2 bases from J; junction bases left unmatched: 6.

This clone was detected only once. V usage is TRBV6-1 and J usage is TRBJ2-4; 7 nucleotides align to TRBD1. Germline trimming cut 2 bases from V and 11 bases from J; bases unmatched to any gene: 12. Germline CDR1 MNHNS, CDR2 SASEGT. The CDR3 totals 15 residues. CDR3 in DNA: TGTGCCAGCAGTGAACTTAATCCCCGGGACAGCCTTCAGTACTTC. Amino acid sequence: CASSELNPRDSLQYF.

This chain uses TRBV5-1 with TRBJ2-2; possibly TRBD2 for D (6 bases). Germline V gene lookup returns CDR1 SGHRS and CDR2 YFSETQ. The CDR3 has 16 residues. The V and J ends lost 0 bases and 0 bases respectively, with 9 bases between them. The CDR3 protein is CASSLAGTPNTGELFF. In DNA form, the CDR3 reads TGCGCCAGCAGCTTGGCCGGGACTCCGAACACCGGGGAGCTGTTTTTT. Using reference TRBV5-1 and TRBJ2-2 for the parts outside the CDR3, the full variable domain is KAGVTQTPRYLIKTRGQQVTLSCSPISGHRSVSWYQQTPGQGLQFLFEYFSETQRNKGNFPGRFSGRQFSNSRSEMNVSTLELGDSALYLCASSLAGTPNTGELFFGEGSRLTVL.

This clone was counted a single time. The chain is built from TRBV7-9 and TRBJ2-1, with TRBD2 identical over 9 bases. The V gene end was trimmed by 1 base and the J gene end by 2 bases; junction bases not matched to a gene: 3. This CDR3 comprises 16 residues. Germline lookup yields CDR1 SEHNR and CDR2 FQNEAQ (reference sequence). Here the CDR3 reads CASSLVSGGTYNEQFF. The CDR3 DNA is TGTGCCAGCAGCTTAGTCAGCGGGGGGACCTACAATGAGCAGTTCTTC.

This clone was detected once. The J gene is TRBJ1-6, the V gene TRBV6-5; tentatively, D is TRBD1 (5 bases). The CDR3 consists of 14 residues. Per germline, CDR1 MNHEY and CDR2 SVGAGI. V shed 4 bases and J shed 9 bases, with 13 bases lying between them. The CDR3 sequence: CASSSGSVGSPLHF. The CDR3, as DNA: TGTGCCAGCAGTTCAGGGTCCGTGGGTTCACCCCTCCACTTT.

The sample holds one count of this clone. The genes are TRBV6-5 and TRBJ2-3; no definite D call. This CDR3 is 14 amino acids long. Trimming cost V 9 bases and J 2 bases, with 15 bases left between them. Germline CDR1 and CDR2: MNHEY and SVGAGI. The CDR3 is CASRLAGDTDTQYF. CDR3 DNA: TGTGCCAGTCGCCTGGCAGGAGACACAGATACGCAGTATTTT.